This T cell receptor (beta chain) was captured in a study of cytomegalovirus exposure and HLA in healthy donors. Study-wide points: The classifier reportedly diagnosed cytomegalovirus status with high sensitivity and specificity. Researchers catalogued about 150 TCR beta chains as cytomegalovirus-associated. HLA restriction was apparent for most CMV-associated TCR beta chains in a later analysis.

Germline CDR1 and CDR2: DFQATT and SNEGSKA (reference sequence). Trimming removed 5 bases at V and 6 bases at J, with 10 bases between. The CDR3 contains 11 residues. In the PCR, 60 Vbeta and 13 Jbeta primers were used. The method was immunoSEQ multiplex PCR; TCRdb's version includes in-frame clones alone and lacks a portion of them. The repertoire shows approximately 190,000 clones; the top ten hold around 0.7%. About this clone itself: What it binds is not known.

This TCR derives from a boy aged 5-17 years in good health and CMV-seronegative. The chain couples TRBV20-1 to TRBJ1-1; weak D call: TRBD1 (5 bases). Sequences were obtained from PBMCs. The CDR3 sequence is CSALDSSEAFF. The CDR3 region has the DNA TGCAGTGCTCTAGACAGTTCTGAAGCTTTCTTT.